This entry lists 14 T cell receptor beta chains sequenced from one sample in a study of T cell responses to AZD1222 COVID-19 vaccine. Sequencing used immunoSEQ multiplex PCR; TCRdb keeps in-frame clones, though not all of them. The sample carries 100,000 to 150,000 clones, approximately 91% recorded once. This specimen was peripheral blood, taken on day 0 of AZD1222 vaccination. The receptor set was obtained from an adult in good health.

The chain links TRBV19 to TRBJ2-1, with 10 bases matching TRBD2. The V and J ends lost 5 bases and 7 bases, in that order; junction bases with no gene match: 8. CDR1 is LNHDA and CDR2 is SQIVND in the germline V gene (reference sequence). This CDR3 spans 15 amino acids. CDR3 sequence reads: CASSRLRTSGNEQFF. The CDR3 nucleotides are TGTGCCAGTAGTCGGTTGAGGACTAGCGGAAATGAGCAGTTCTTC.

This chain's CDR3 is CASSLDAGDYYGYTF. The DNA for the CDR3 is TGTGCCAGCAGCTTAGATGCGGGGGATTACTATGGCTACACCTTC. The rearrangement uses TRBV7-6 and TRBJ1-2, with D possibly TRBD1 on 5 matching bases. V was clipped by 1 base and J by 3 bases, with 12 bases between them. Germline values: CDR1 SGHVS, CDR2 FNYEAQ. The CDR3 covers 15 residues. The full variable domain, its missing parts supplied by reference TRBV7-6 and TRBJ1-2, is GAGVSQSPRYKVTKRGQDVALRCDPISGHVSLYWYRQALGQGPEFLTYFNYEAQQDKSGLPNDRFSAERPEGSISTLTIQRTEQRDSAMYRCASSLDAGDYYGYTFGSGTRLTVV.

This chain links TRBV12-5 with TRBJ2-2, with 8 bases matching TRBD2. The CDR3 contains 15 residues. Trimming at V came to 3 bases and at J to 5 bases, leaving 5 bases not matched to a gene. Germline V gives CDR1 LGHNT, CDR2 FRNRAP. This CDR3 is CASGFLERGTGELFF. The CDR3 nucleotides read TGTGCTAGTGGTTTCCTTGAGCGGGGGACCGGGGAGCTGTTTTTT.

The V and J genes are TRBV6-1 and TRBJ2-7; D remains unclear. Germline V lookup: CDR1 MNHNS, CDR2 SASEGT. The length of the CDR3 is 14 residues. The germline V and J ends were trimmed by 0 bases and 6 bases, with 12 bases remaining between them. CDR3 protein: CASSEAFRQTEQYF. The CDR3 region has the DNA TGTGCCAGCAGTGAAGCGTTCAGGCAGACCGAGCAGTACTTC.

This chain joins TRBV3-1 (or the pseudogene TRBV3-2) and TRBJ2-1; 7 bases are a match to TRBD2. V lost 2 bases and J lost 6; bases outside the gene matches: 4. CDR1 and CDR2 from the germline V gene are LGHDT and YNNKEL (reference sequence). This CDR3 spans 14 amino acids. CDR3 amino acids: CASSQPSGLNEQFF. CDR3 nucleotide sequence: TGTGCCAGCAGCCAACCTAGCGGCCTCAATGAGCAGTTCTTC.

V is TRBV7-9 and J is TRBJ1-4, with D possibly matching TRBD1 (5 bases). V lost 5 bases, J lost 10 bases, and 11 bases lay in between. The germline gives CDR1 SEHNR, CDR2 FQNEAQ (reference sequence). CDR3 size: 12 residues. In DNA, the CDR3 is TGTGCCAGCAGCCCGACAGAGGCAAAACTGTTTTTT. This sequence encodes CASSPTEAKLFF.

CDR3 sequence (DNA): TGTGCCAGCAGGGAACAAAAAAGCAATCAGCCCCAGCATTTT. Translation: CASREQKSNQPQHF. The chain carries TRBV2 and TRBJ1-5; D is undetermined. V lost 6 bases to trimming and J lost 1 base, with 10 bases between them. The CDR3 spans 14 residues. Per germline, CDR1 SNHLY and CDR2 FYNNEI.

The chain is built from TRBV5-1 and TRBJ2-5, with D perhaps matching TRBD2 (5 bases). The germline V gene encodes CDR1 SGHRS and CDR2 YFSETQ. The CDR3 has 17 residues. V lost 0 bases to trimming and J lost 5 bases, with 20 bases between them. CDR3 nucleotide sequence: TGCGCCAGCAGCTTGGCAAAAGGACTCGTGCAAACGGAGACCCAGTACTTC. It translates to CASSLAKGLVQTETQYF.

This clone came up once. CDR3 sequence reads: CSVEGTAEAFF. CDR3 DNA: TGCAGCGTTGAGGGGACAGCTGAAGCTTTCTTT. The chain employs TRBV29-1 and TRBJ1-1, with 7 positions matching TRBD1. Germline V gene lookup returns CDR1 SQVTM and CDR2 ANQGSEA. This CDR3 is built from 11 residues. With V trimmed by 3 bases and J by 6 bases, 1 base remained unmatched.

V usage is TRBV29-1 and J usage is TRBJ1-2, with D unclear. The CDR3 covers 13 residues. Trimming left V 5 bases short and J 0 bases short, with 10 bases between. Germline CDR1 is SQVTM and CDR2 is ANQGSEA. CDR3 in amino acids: CSVSSRANYGYTF. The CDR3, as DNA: TGCAGCGTTAGCAGCCGAGCTAACTATGGCTACACCTTC.

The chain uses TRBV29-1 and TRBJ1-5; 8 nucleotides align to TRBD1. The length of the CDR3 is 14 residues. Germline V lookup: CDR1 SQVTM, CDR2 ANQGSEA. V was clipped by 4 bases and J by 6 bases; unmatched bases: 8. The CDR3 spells CSVAPGGVGQPQHF. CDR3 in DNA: TGCAGCGTTGCTCCAGGGGGCGTGGGTCAGCCCCAGCATTTT. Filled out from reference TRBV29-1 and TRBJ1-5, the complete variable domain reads SAVISQKPSRDICQRGTSLTIQCQVDSQVTMMFWYRQQPGQSLTLIATANQGSEATYESGFVIDKFPISRPNLTFSTLTVSNMSPEDSSIYLCSVAPGGVGQPQHFGDGTRLSIL.

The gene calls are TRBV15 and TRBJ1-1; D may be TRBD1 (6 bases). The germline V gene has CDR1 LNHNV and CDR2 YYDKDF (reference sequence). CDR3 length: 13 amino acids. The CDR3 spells CATGGRMNTEAFF. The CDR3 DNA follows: TGTGCTACGGGGGGCAGGATGAACACTGAAGCTTTCTTT.

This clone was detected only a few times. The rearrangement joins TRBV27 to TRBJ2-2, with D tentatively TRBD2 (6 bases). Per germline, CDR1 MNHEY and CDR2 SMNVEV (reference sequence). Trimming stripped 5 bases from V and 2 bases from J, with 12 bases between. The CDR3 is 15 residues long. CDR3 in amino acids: CASSISGLNTGELFF. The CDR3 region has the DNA TGTGCCAGCAGTATCTCGGGACTTAACACCGGGGAGCTGTTTTTT.

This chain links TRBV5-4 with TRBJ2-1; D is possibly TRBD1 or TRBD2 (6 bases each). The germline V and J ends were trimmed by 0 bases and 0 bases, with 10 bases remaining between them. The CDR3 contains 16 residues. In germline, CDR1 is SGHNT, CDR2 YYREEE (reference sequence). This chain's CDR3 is CASSLGGALSYNEQFF. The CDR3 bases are TGTGCCAGCAGCTTGGGGGGGGCCCTCTCCTACAATGAGCAGTTCTTC.